The next 29 T cell receptor beta chains were all read from a single sample in a study of blood T cell repertoires in COVID-19. Sequencing was performed with immunoSEQ multiplex PCR; in TCRdb, only in-frame clones are kept and a portion is missing. The sample holds more than 200,000 clones, approximately 90% seen once. Sequencing used PBMCs or T cells enriched from blood (not recorded which). Receptors originate from a man between 25 and 39 years old who had recovered from COVID-19.

The chain recombines TRBV16 with TRBJ1-4, with D unclear. The V gene lost 3 bases and the J gene lost 13 bases, with 12 bases spanning the gap. The CDR3 runs 12 residues. Germline CDR1 reads KGHSY; CDR2 reads FQNENV. CDR3 loop: CASSQGGGRLFF. The CDR3 region has the DNA TGTGCCAGCAGCCAGGGCGGAGGGCGACTGTTTTTT.

This clone was counted between two and nine times. The chain carries TRBV29-1 and TRBJ1-2; D possibly corresponds to TRBD1 (5 bases). Trimming cost V 7 bases and J 2 bases, with 14 bases left between them. Germline values: CDR1 SQVTM, CDR2 ANQGSEA. The CDR3 contains 13 residues. The CDR3 DNA reads TGCAGCGCCCAGGTGGGGCGGAACTATGGCTACACCTTC. The encoded protein is CSAQVGRNYGYTF.

The chain carries TRBV5-1 and TRBJ2-1, with 14 bases lining up with TRBD2. Per germline, CDR1 SGHRS and CDR2 YFSETQ. The trim removed 4 bases at V and 5 bases at J, leaving 5 bases unmatched. The CDR3 runs to 16 residues. The CDR3 here is CASSHWGLAGDNEQFF. The CDR3 DNA reads as TGCGCCAGCAGCCACTGGGGACTAGCGGGAGACAATGAGCAGTTCTTC.

The V and J genes are TRBV5-4 and TRBJ1-1; weak D call: TRBD1 (6 bases). The CDR3 has 15 residues. Per germline, CDR1 SGHNT and CDR2 YYREEE (reference sequence). V lost 4 bases and J lost 1, with 14 bases in between. The CDR3 sequence is CASSPPTGPNTEAFF. CDR3 nucleotides: TGTGCCAGCAGCCCCCCGACAGGACCGAACACTGAAGCTTTCTTT.

This clone came up once. The chain couples TRBV19 to TRBJ2-1; 15 bases agree with TRBD2. This CDR3 spans 16 amino acids. J gave up 7 bases and V 5 bases, and 6 bases lay outside the gene matches. Germline V lookup: CDR1 LNHDA, CDR2 SQIVND (reference sequence). The CDR3 sequence is CASSPRTSGRANEQFF. The CDR3 nucleotides are TGTGCCAGTAGTCCCCGGACTAGCGGGAGGGCAAATGAGCAGTTCTTC.

This chain joins TRBV28 and TRBJ1-1; TRBD1 matches 7 bases. Germline assignment: CDR1 MDHEN and CDR2 SYDVKM. With V trimmed by 2 bases and J by 0 bases, 15 bases remained unmatched. There are 19 residues in the CDR3. CDR3 sequence: CASSLEWMGGQILNTEAFF. The CDR3 bases are TGTGCCAGCAGTTTAGAATGGATGGGGGGACAGATTCTGAACACTGAAGCTTTCTTT.

J is TRBJ2-2 and V is TRBV3-1 (or the pseudogene TRBV3-2); D is possibly TRBD2 (6 bases). Germline lookup yields CDR1 LGHDT and CDR2 YNNKEL (reference sequence). The V end was cut by 3 bases, the J end by 0 bases, with 14 bases between. This CDR3 region has 17 residues. DNA of the CDR3: TGTGCCAGCAGCCACGGACTCGGGGGATCGAACACCGGGGAGCTGTTTTTT. It translates to CASSHGLGGSNTGELFF.

This clone was counted only a few times. The rearrangement links TRBV10-1 to TRBJ1-4; no clear D. Germline values: CDR1 WNHNN, CDR2 SYGVQD (reference sequence). This CDR3 is 11 amino acids long. V lost 4 bases and J lost 11, with 8 bases in between. The DNA for the CDR3 is TGCGCCAGCAGTGGTGACGGGAAACTGTTTTTT. Protein sequence: CASSGDGKLFF.

The chain employs TRBV5-8 and TRBJ1-4, with D maybe TRBD1 (6 bases). With 0 bases removed from V and 5 bases from J, the gap between germline ends came to 17 bases. The V gene's germline CDR1 is SGHTS and CDR2 YDEGEE. The CDR3 runs to 17 residues. The CDR3 loop is CASSLGRGNIRNEKLFF. The CDR3, as DNA: TGTGCCAGCAGCTTGGGCAGGGGCAACATTCGGAATGAAAAACTGTTTTTT.

V is TRBV3-1 (or the pseudogene TRBV3-2) and J is TRBJ1-4; D ambiguous. The V and J ends lost 8 bases and 0 bases respectively, with 13 bases between them. The CDR3 extends over 15 amino acids. Germline-derived CDR1 and CDR2 are LGHDT and YNNKEL (reference sequence). CDR3: CASASLSATNEKLFF. The CDR3 DNA follows: TGTGCCAGCGCCTCCCTATCTGCAACTAATGAAAAACTGTTTTTT.

The V call is TRBV11-2, the J call TRBJ1-1; the D is unclear. The CDR3 has 15 residues. Germline CDR1 is SGHAT and CDR2 is FQNNGV. Trimming took 5 bases from V and 2 from J, leaving 15 bases between them. Written as DNA, the CDR3 is TGTGCCAGCAGCCAAGTCCTGGGCACAAACACTGAAGCTTTCTTT. Translated: CASSQVLGTNTEAFF.

The chain links TRBV19 to TRBJ1-4, with 7 nucleotides matching TRBD1. CDR1 and CDR2 from the germline V gene are LNHDA and SQIVND (reference sequence). CDR3 length: 16 residues. Trimming cost V 5 bases and J 7 bases; bases outside gene matches: 13. CDR3 coding DNA: TGTGCCAGTAGTTGGTGGGACGGGACAGTGAGTGAAAAACTGTTTTTT. This translates into CASSWWDGTVSEKLFF. The full variable domain, rest sourced from reference TRBV19 and TRBJ1-4, is DGGITQSPKYLFRKEGQNVTLSCEQNLNHDAMYWYRQDPGQGLRLIYYSQIVNDFQKGDIAEGYSVSREKKESFPLTVTSAQKNPTAFYLCASSWWDGTVSEKLFFGSGTQLSVL.

The J gene is TRBJ2-1, the V gene TRBV6-4; 15 bases map to TRBD2. The CDR3 totals 15 residues. J was trimmed by 6 bases and V by 4 bases; bases with no gene match: 1. Germline V gene sequence: CDR1 MRHNA, CDR2 SNTAGT. In DNA form, the CDR3 reads TGTGCCAGCAGTGGGACTAGCGGGGGGGCCAATGAGCAGTTCTTC. Amino acid sequence: CASSGTSGGANEQFF.

The chain is built from TRBV12-3 or TRBV12-4 and TRBJ1-4, with D tentatively TRBD1 (6 bases). CDR3 size: 12 residues. Trimming removed 7 bases at V and 12 bases at J, with 15 bases between. The CDR3 DNA reads TGTGCCAGCACCCCTTCGGGGGGCGAACTGTTTTTT. It translates to CASTPSGGELFF.

CDR3 protein: CASSQGVGGTVEKLFF. CDR3 nucleotides: TGTGCCAGCAGCCAAGGGGTCGGGGGAACAGTTGAAAAACTGTTTTTT. The genes are TRBV3-1 (or the pseudogene TRBV3-2) and TRBJ1-4, with D possibly being TRBD1 (5 bases). V lost 1 base and J 7 bases, leaving 16 bases between the germline ends. The CDR3 extends over 16 amino acids. CDR1 is LGHDT, CDR2 YNNKEL, per germline (reference sequence).

This clone was found a few times. The chain links TRBV10-3 to TRBJ1-5; D uncertain. CDR3 length: 15 residues. V was cut by 2 bases and J by 4 bases, with 12 bases left in between. Germline V gives CDR1 ENHRY, CDR2 SYGVKD. The CDR3 DNA is TGTGCCATCAGTGAGCTGTCAGGTGAAAATCAGCCCCAGCATTTT. Protein sequence: CAISELSGENQPQHF.

The V and J genes are TRBV24-1 and TRBJ1-4; D not certain. This CDR3 spans 14 amino acids. Germline CDR1 and CDR2: KGHDR and SFDVKD. The ends were cut back, 8 bases at V and 1 base at J, with 10 bases in the middle. CDR3: CATMRLRTNEKLFF. In DNA form, the CDR3 reads TGTGCCACCATGCGGCTCAGAACTAATGAAAAACTGTTTTTT.

This clone was recorded at least ten times. The chain has TRBV2 and TRBJ1-6; 9 bases map to TRBD1. Unmatched junction bases numbered 7, after V lost 6 bases and J lost 10 bases. Germline values: CDR1 SNHLY, CDR2 FYNNEI. The CDR3 is 14 residues long. As DNA, the CDR3 is TGTGCCAGCAGCCCCGACAGGGGGTACTCACCCCTCCACTTT. It codes for CASSPDRGYSPLHF.

The chain has TRBV21-1 and TRBJ1-2; the DNA was not used to check the table's D call, TRBD1. TRBV21-1 is recorded as a pseudogene. CDR3 length: 20 amino acids. The CDR3 DNA follows: TGTGCCAGCAGCAAAACCCTCCAAGGGACAGGGGAAGGTTGGGGCTATGGCTACACCTTC. It encodes CASSKTLQGTGEGWGYGYTF.

J is TRBJ2-2 and V is TRBV7-9, with D uncertain. Trimming cost V 1 base and J 5 bases, with 5 bases left between them. Germline V gene sequence: CDR1 SEHNR, CDR2 FQNEAQ (reference sequence). The CDR3 length is 13 residues. Written as DNA, the CDR3 is TGTGCCAGCAGCTTAGAGAGGACCGGGGAGCTGTTTTTT. As protein: CASSLERTGELFF.

V is TRBV7-6 and J is TRBJ1-6; D might be TRBD1 (6 bases). Trimming removed 5 bases at V and 7 bases at J, with 15 bases between. CDR3 length: 15 residues. Germline V lookup: CDR1 SGHVS, CDR2 FNYEAQ. The CDR3 protein is CASSEETGSNSPLHF. The DNA for the CDR3 is TGTGCCAGCAGCGAAGAGACAGGTTCCAATTCACCCCTCCACTTT.

This clone was seen just once. The rearrangement links TRBV6-5 to TRBJ1-3; D uncertain. The CDR3 covers 15 residues. Trimming stripped 6 bases from V and 0 bases from J, with 12 bases between. Germline-derived CDR1 and CDR2 are MNHEY and SVGAGI. CDR3: CASRRDGYSGNTIYF. CDR3 bases: TGTGCCAGCAGACGTGACGGGTACTCTGGAAACACCATATATTTT.

The chain couples TRBV6-5 to TRBJ1-6, with 10 nucleotides matching TRBD1. Germline lookup yields CDR1 MNHEY and CDR2 SVGAGI. This CDR3 region has 14 residues. Losses at the gene ends were 7 bases for V and 8 bases for J; bases not matched to a gene: 5. The CDR3 here is CASTLDRGYSPLHF. The CDR3 bases are TGTGCCAGCACCTTGGACAGGGGGTATTCACCCCTCCACTTT.

This sequence joins TRBV7-2 and TRBJ2-3; 14 bases agree with TRBD2. The CDR3 contains 16 residues. The V gene's germline CDR1 is SGHTA and CDR2 FQGNSA. J gave up 5 bases and V 1 base, and 2 bases lay outside the gene matches. The CDR3 loop is CASSLGGLAGVDTQYF. The DNA for the CDR3 is TGTGCCAGCAGCTTAGGGGGACTAGCGGGAGTAGATACGCAGTATTTT.

The chain couples TRBV27 to TRBJ2-3, with a possible D match to TRBD2 (5 bases). V was trimmed by 7 bases and J by 2 bases, leaving 10 bases between them. Per the germline V gene, CDR1 is MNHEY and CDR2 is SMNVEV (reference sequence). CDR3 length: 13 amino acids. The CDR3 here is CASKGGLTDTQYF. The CDR3 DNA reads as TGTGCCAGCAAGGGCGGGCTCACAGATACGCAGTATTTT.

With respect to this clone: Other nucleotide sequences from this sample produce the same CDR3. This sequence joins TRBV18 and TRBJ2-3; TRBD2 matches at 7 bases. From germline, CDR1 is KGHSH and CDR2 LQKENI. With V trimmed by 3 bases and J by 4 bases, 1 base remained unmatched. The CDR3 has 13 amino acids. The CDR3 spells CASSPGGSDTQYF. Here the CDR3 DNA reads TGTGCCAGCTCACCGGGGGGGTCAGATACGCAGTATTTT.

The CDR3 loop reads CASSLESGGRLSGNTIYF. The CDR3 DNA reads TGTGCCAGCAGCTTGGAGTCCGGGGGGCGTCTTTCTGGAAACACCATATATTTT. V is TRBV5-5 and J is TRBJ1-3; possibly TRBD1 for D (6 bases). The germline gives CDR1 SGHKS, CDR2 YYEKEE (reference sequence). V was trimmed by 0 bases and J by 1 base, leaving 17 bases between them. This CDR3 contains 18 residues.

The genes are TRBV30 and TRBJ2-2; tentatively, D is TRBD2 (6 bases). With 4 bases removed from V and 4 bases from J, the gap between germline ends came to 10 bases. The CDR3 is made up of 13 amino acids. Germline CDR1 reads GTSNPN; CDR2 reads SVGIG (reference sequence). CDR3 in DNA: TGTGCCTGGAATCGGGGGACCACCGGGGAGCTGTTTTTT. It yields the protein CAWNRGTTGELFF.

The CDR3 loop reads CASSEPAGRGAYGYTF. DNA of the CDR3: TGTGCCAGCAGTGAACCGGCTGGCAGGGGGGCCTATGGCTACACCTTC. This sequence joins TRBV25-1 and TRBJ1-2; TRBD1 matches at 7 bases. Germline loops: CDR1 MGHDK, CDR2 SYGVNS. The CDR3 loop spans 16 amino acids. Trimming cost V 2 bases and J 4 bases; bases outside gene matches: 10.